This record concerns one T cell receptor (beta chain) sequence. Its target is unknown. Expressed TCRB transcripts were sequenced because the isolated RNA had all been reverse transcribed beforehand. This table comes from immunoSEQ multiplex PCR, and its TCRdb copy is limited to in-frame clones, with some not included. The sample shows about 340,000 clones, around 9% of them seen only once. This sample was taken from a study of beta chain features in type 1 diabetes. The CDR3 totals 13 residues. V lost 5 bases and J 3 bases, leaving 10 bases between the germline ends. The germline V gene encodes CDR1 SGHVS and CDR2 FQNEAQ. Study-wide results and caveats: It was not settled here whether HLA type affects TCRB rearrangement. Among patients with Type 1 diabetes, TCRB CDR3s were moderately but significantly shorter in every one of the four CD4+ subsets.

Sequenced input: central memory CD4+ T cells from blood. The chain has TRBV7-8 and TRBJ1-2; weak D call: TRBD1 (6 bases). The source is a man aged 25 to 40 with type 1 diabetes. The CDR3 DNA is TGTGCCAGCAGCGACCACAGGGACTATGGCTACACCTTC. Its translation is CASSDHRDYGYTF.